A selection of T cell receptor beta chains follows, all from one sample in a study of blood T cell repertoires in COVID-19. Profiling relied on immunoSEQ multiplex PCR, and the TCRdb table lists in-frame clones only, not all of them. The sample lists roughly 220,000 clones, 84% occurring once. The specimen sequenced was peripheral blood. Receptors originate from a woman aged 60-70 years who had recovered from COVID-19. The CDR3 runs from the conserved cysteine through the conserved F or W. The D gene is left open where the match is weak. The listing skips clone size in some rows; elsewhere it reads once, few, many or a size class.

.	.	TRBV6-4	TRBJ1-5	CASSERVSNQPQHF	TGTGCCAGCAGTGAACGGGTTAGCAATCAGCCCCAGCATTTT
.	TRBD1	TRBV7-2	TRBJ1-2	CASSLGQGGVYTF	TGTGCCAGCAGCTTAGGGCAGGGGGGAGTCTACACCTTC
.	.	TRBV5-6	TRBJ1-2	CASSSTDAYGYTF	TGTGCCAGCAGCTCGACAGACGCCTATGGCTACACCTTC
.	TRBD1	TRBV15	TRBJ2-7	CATSREDRGDEQYF	TGTGCCACCAGCAGAGAGGACAGGGGAGACGAGCAGTACTTC
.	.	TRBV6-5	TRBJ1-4	CASSREGEKLFF	TGTGCCAGCAGCCGTGAGGGTGAAAAACTGTTTTTT
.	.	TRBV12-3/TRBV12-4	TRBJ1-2	CASSLFRVGYTF	TGTGCCAGCAGTTTATTCAGGGTTGGCTACACCTTC
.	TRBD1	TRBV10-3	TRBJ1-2	CAIRDTGAHGYTF	TGTGCCATCAGGGACACAGGGGCTCATGGCTACACCTTC
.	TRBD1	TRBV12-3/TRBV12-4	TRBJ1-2	CASRGQGRIGYTF	TGTGCCAGCAGGGGACAGGGGCGGATTGGCTACACCTTC
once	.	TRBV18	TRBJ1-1	CASSAYTFTGSNTEAFF	TGTGCCAGCTCAGCATACACGTTTACGGGGTCGAACACTGAAGCTTTCTTT
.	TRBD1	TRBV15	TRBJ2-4	CATSRASGDRASENIQYF	TGTGCCACCAGCAGAGCATCAGGGGACAGGGCTTCGGAAAACATTCAGTACTTC
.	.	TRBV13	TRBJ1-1	CASSAGGTEAFF	TGTGCCAGCAGCGCGGGAGGTACTGAAGCTTTCTTT